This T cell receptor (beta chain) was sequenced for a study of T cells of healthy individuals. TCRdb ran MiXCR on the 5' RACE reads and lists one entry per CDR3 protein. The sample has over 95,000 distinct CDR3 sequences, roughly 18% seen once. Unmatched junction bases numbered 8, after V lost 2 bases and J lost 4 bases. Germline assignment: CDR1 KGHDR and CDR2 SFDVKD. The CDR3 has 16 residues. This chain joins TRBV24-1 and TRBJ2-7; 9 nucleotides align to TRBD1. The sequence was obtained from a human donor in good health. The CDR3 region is CATSDSQQGAGYEQYF. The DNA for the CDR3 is TGTGCCACCAGTGATTCCCAACAGGGGGCAGGTTACGAGCAGTACTTC.